The clone carrying this TCR beta chain was observed a handful of times. The length of the CDR3 is 13 residues. Germline loops: CDR1 SNHLY, CDR2 FYNNEI. V shed 7 bases and J 5 bases; nucleotides not matched to a gene: 3. The record originates from a study of CD4+ T cells in melanoma. The assay was immunoSEQ multiplex PCR, and TCRdb's table has in-frame clones only and misses some. The table lists 120,000 to 150,000 clones, 92% of them singletons. The rearrangement joins TRBV2 to TRBJ2-3; 10 nucleotides agree with TRBD2. This TCR was sampled from a human donor with melanoma. Here the CDR3 reads CASTRLAGDTQYF. In DNA, the CDR3 is TGTGCCAGCACGAGACTAGCGGGAGATACGCAGTATTTT.